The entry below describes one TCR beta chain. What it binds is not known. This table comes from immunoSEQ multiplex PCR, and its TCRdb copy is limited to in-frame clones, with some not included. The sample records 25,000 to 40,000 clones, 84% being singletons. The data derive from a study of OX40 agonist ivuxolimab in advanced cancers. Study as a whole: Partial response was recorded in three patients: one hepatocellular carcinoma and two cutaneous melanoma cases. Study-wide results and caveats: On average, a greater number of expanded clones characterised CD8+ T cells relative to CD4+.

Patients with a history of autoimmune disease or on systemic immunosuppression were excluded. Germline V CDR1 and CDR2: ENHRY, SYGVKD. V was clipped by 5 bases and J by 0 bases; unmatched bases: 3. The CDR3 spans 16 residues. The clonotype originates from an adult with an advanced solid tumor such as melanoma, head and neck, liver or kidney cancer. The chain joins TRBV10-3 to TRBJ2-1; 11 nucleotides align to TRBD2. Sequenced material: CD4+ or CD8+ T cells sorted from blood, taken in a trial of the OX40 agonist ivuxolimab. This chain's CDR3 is CAISQTSGSSYNEQFF. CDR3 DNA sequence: TGTGCCATCAGTCAAACTAGCGGGAGCTCCTACAATGAGCAGTTCTTC.